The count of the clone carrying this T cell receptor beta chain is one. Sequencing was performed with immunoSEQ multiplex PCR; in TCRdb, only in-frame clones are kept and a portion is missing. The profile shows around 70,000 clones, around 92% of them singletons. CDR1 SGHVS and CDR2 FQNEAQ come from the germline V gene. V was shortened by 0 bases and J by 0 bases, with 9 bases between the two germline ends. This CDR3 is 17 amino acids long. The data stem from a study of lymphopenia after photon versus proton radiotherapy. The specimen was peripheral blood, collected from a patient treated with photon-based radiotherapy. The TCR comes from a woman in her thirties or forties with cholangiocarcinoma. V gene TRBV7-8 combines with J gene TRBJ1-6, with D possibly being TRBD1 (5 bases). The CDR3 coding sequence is TGTGCCAGCAGCTTAGCCCAGGGACCCTCCTATAATTCACCCCTCCACTTT. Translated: CASSLAQGPSYNSPLHF.